A single sample is the source of the 11 T cell receptor beta chains below, sequenced in a study of cytomegalovirus exposure and HLA in healthy donors. 13 Jbeta primers and 60 Vbeta primers were used for the PCR. The assay was immunoSEQ multiplex PCR, and TCRdb's table has in-frame clones only and misses some. The profile shows around 140,000 clones, approximately 77% of them singletons. The sample comprised PBMCs. These receptors all stem from a woman aged 40 to 50 in good health and CMV-seronegative.

The gene calls are TRBV5-4 and TRBJ1-5; D is uncertain. Trimming took 0 bases from V and 1 from J, leaving 8 bases between them. This CDR3 has 15 amino acids. In germline, CDR1 is SGHNT, CDR2 YYREEE (reference sequence). The CDR3 is CASSLGGVSNQPQHF. CDR3 DNA: TGTGCCAGCAGCTTGGGCGGGGTAAGCAATCAGCCCCAGCATTTT.

This clone has a handful of counts. The junction departs from the called germline gene at one end, perhaps through a read error. V usage is TRBV5-1 and J usage is TRBJ2-7; 7 nucleotides align to TRBD2. The CDR3 has 12 residues. Germline lookup yields CDR1 SGHRS and CDR2 YFSETQ. CDR3 residues: CASRKAGRLLDF. The CDR3 DNA sequence: TGCGCCAGCAGAAAAGCGGGACGCCTCTTGGACTTC.

This clone was found once. CDR3 nucleotides: TGTGCCAGCAGGTCTAGCGGGGGGGCGGGGAGGAATGAGCAGTTCTTC. Amino acid sequence: CASRSSGGAGRNEQFF. The chain has TRBV27 and TRBJ2-1; 12 bases are a match to TRBD2. Germline CDR1 MNHEY, CDR2 SMNVEV (reference sequence). The CDR3 extends over 16 amino acids. V dropped 6 bases and J dropped 7; count of bases not matched to a gene: 10.

The gene calls are TRBV25-1 and TRBJ1-3; 7 bases agree with TRBD1. CDR3 length equals 18 residues. Per the germline V gene, CDR1 is MGHDK and CDR2 is SYGVNS. V shed 2 bases, J shed 2 bases, and the junction held 12 bases outside the gene matches. As DNA, the CDR3 is TGTGCCAGCAGTGAAAGGGGGCTCGGTCTCGGTGCTGGAAACACCATATATTTT. Protein sequence: CASSERGLGLGAGNTIYF.

The chain employs TRBV7-9 and TRBJ2-2, with a weak D call TRBD2 (5 bases). The V gene's germline CDR1 is SEHNR and CDR2 FQNEAQ (reference sequence). The CDR3 consists of 16 residues. Trimming left V 7 bases short and J 3 bases short, with 18 bases between. In DNA form, the CDR3 reads TGTGCCAGCACCCCTAAGGGTAGCGAGTACACCGGGGAGCTGTTTTTT. Protein sequence: CASTPKGSEYTGELFF.

The chain links TRBV13 to TRBJ2-7; TRBD1 matches at 8 bases. With V trimmed by 3 bases and J by 3 bases, 4 bases remained unmatched. CDR1 and CDR2 (germline): PRHDT, FYEKMQ (reference sequence). This CDR3 has 14 residues. CDR3 protein: CASSFGQGNYEQYF. The CDR3 DNA is TGTGCCAGCAGCTTTGGACAGGGCAACTACGAGCAGTACTTC.

The chain recombines TRBV19 with TRBJ1-6; tentative D call: TRBD1 (5 bases). Germline lookup yields CDR1 LNHDA and CDR2 SQIVND (reference sequence). V was cut by 3 bases and J by 0 bases, with 15 bases left in between. This CDR3 is 18 amino acids long. The chain's CDR3 is CASSMGQRRSSYNSPLHF. In nucleotides, the CDR3 is TGTGCCAGTAGTATGGGGCAGAGAAGAAGCTCCTATAATTCACCCCTCCACTTT.

The V and J genes are TRBV28 and TRBJ1-1, with D maybe TRBD1 (5 bases). Germline-derived CDR1 and CDR2 are MDHEN and SYDVKM. The CDR3 totals 13 residues. V was clipped by 5 bases and J by 4 bases, with 11 bases between them. The CDR3 DNA reads TGTGCCAGCAGTGGGGGGGGTCGCACTGAAGCTTTCTTT. Translated: CASSGGGRTEAFF. The variable domain in full, completed from reference TRBV28 and TRBJ1-1, reads DVKVTQSSRYLVKRTGEKVFLECVQDMDHENMFWYRQDPGLGLRLIYFSYDVKMKEKGDIPEGYSVSREKKERFSLILESASTNQTSMYLCASSGGGRTEAFFGQGTRLTVV.

This chain links TRBV5-4 with TRBJ2-1; TRBD1 agrees at 8 bases. V was clipped by 5 bases and J by 3 bases; unmatched bases: 10. CDR1 SGHNT and CDR2 YYREEE come from the germline V gene (reference sequence). The CDR3 covers 16 residues. CDR3 nucleotides: TGTGCCAGCAGTCACGGCACCGGACAGGGCTACAATGAGCAGTTCTTC. The encoded protein is CASSHGTGQGYNEQFF.

A single count supports this clone. This chain links TRBV7-8 with TRBJ2-1; TRBD1 might be the D (6 bases). The CDR3 contains 16 residues. V was trimmed by 5 bases and J by 1 base, leaving 15 bases between them. Per germline, CDR1 SGHVS and CDR2 FQNEAQ. In DNA form, the CDR3 reads TGTGCCAGCAGCCTCACAGGGCTTCTTTCCTACAATGAGCAGTTCTTC. This gives the protein CASSLTGLLSYNEQFF.

This clone has only one observation. V usage is TRBV30 and J usage is TRBJ2-1, with 7 bases fitting TRBD1. The CDR3 length is 14 residues. Germline loops: CDR1 GTSNPN, CDR2 SVGIG (reference sequence). Trimming at V came to 3 bases and at J to 7 bases, leaving 9 bases not matched to a gene. The CDR3 DNA is TGTGCCTGGAGAGACAGGGTATTTTATAATGAGCAGTTCTTC. Protein sequence: CAWRDRVFYNEQFF. The variable domain in full, with the rest retrieved from reference TRBV30 and TRBJ2-1, is SQTIHQWPATLVQPVGSPLSLECTVEGTSNPNLYWYRQAAGRGLQLLFYSVGIGQISSEVPQNLSASRPQDRQFILSSKKLLLSDSGFYLCAWRDRVFYNEQFFGPGTRLTVL.